This TCR beta chain was captured in a study of T cell changes during pregnancy in multiple sclerosis (dated by TCRdb to about 2019). For the study in its entirety: The study looked at changes in the T cell repertoire across pregnancy in women with multiple sclerosis.

The CDR3 has 13 amino acids, counting the end cysteine and phenylalanine. Only the CDR3 DNA stays, 39 bases, in frame from base 1. As encoded in the germline V gene, CDR1 is SGHAT while CDR2 is FQNNGV. The junction carries 14 bases between V and J, which are trimmed by 5 bases and 7 bases respectively. The protocol used for the library was the immunoSEQ multiplex PCR assay. Entries here come from immuneACCESS through TCRdb and include only in-frame sequences with V and J called. Some clones fail to appear in such tables; in the studies checked, an unresolved V gene covers under half of the shortfall, and the cause of the remainder is unknown. The sample profile shows about 52,000 clones; roughly 92% of them were found once. Together, the top ten hold about 0.37% of the sample. Of note for this clone: No antigen is known for it. Base qualities are not recorded, but no much larger clone differs from it by a single base.

The TCR comes from a female donor with multiple sclerosis, enrolled in a pregnancy study. This sequence uses TRBV11-2 and TRBJ1-2; the D gene identity is not certain. Sample: CD4+ T cells from peripheral blood mononuclear cells, taken before pregnancy. CDR3 protein: CASSEARMGGYTF. The nucleotide sequence reads TGTGCCAGCAGCGAGGCGCGGATGGGTGGCTACACCTTC.